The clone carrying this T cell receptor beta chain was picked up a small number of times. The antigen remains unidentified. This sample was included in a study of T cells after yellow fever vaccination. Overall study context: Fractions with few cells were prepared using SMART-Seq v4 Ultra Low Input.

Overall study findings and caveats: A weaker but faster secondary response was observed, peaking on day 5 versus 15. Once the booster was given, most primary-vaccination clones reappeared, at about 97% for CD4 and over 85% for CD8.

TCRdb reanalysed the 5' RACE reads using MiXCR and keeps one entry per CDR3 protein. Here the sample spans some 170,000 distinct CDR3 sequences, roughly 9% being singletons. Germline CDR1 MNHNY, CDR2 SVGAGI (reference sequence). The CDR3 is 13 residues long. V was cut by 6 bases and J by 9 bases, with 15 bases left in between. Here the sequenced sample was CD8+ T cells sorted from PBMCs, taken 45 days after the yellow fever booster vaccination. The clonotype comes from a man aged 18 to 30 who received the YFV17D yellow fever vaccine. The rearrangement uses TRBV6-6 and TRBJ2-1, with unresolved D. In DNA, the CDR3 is TGTGCCAGCAGCGCAGGCACCCTTCCTGAGCAGTTCTTC. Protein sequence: CASSAGTLPEQFF.